The TCR beta chain described here comes from a study of a mutant IDH1 vaccine in newly diagnosed glioma. Whole-study results and caveats: Pseudoprogression seemed unlinked to shifts in top peripheral T cell clonotypes.

Comment on this clone: The antigen is not known.

The germline V gene has CDR1 MNHNS and CDR2 SASEGT. Trimming left V 1 base short and J 4 bases short, with 5 bases between. The CDR3 extends over 13 amino acids. Measured with immunoSEQ multiplex PCR; TCRdb has only the in-frame clones, and not every one. Of about 41,000 clones in the sample, about 79% are singletons; the top ten hold approximately 6.7%. This sample's time point: week 23, last vaccination. One vaccine dose held 300 ug of mutant IDH1 20-mer peptide and came with topical imiquimod. This TCR was recovered from a woman aged 40 to 49 with glioma. Some clones in this sample may be carry-over from other donors' samples. The J gene is TRBJ1-5, the V gene TRBV6-1; D gene ambiguous. The sample in question was PBMCs, obtained from a glioma patient whose treatment included an IDH1 peptide vaccine. CDR3 residues: CASSEERNQPQHF. The DNA of the CDR3 is TGTGCCAGCAGTGAAGAGAGAAATCAGCCCCAGCATTTT.